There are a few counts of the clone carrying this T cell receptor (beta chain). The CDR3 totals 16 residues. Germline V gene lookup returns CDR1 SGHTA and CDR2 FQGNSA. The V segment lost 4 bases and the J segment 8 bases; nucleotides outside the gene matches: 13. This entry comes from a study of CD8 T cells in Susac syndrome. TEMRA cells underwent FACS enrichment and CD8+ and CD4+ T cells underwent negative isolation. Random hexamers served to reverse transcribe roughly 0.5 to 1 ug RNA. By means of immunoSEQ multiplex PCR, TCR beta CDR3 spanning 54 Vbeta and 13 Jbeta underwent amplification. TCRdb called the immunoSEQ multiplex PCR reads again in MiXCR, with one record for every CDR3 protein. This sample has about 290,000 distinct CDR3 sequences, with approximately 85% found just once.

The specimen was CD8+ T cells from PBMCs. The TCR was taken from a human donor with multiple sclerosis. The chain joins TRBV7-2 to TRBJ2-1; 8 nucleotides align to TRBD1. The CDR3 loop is CASSSRRTGSLDEQFF. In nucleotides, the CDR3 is TGTGCCAGCAGCTCGCGACGGACAGGGAGTTTGGATGAGCAGTTCTTC.